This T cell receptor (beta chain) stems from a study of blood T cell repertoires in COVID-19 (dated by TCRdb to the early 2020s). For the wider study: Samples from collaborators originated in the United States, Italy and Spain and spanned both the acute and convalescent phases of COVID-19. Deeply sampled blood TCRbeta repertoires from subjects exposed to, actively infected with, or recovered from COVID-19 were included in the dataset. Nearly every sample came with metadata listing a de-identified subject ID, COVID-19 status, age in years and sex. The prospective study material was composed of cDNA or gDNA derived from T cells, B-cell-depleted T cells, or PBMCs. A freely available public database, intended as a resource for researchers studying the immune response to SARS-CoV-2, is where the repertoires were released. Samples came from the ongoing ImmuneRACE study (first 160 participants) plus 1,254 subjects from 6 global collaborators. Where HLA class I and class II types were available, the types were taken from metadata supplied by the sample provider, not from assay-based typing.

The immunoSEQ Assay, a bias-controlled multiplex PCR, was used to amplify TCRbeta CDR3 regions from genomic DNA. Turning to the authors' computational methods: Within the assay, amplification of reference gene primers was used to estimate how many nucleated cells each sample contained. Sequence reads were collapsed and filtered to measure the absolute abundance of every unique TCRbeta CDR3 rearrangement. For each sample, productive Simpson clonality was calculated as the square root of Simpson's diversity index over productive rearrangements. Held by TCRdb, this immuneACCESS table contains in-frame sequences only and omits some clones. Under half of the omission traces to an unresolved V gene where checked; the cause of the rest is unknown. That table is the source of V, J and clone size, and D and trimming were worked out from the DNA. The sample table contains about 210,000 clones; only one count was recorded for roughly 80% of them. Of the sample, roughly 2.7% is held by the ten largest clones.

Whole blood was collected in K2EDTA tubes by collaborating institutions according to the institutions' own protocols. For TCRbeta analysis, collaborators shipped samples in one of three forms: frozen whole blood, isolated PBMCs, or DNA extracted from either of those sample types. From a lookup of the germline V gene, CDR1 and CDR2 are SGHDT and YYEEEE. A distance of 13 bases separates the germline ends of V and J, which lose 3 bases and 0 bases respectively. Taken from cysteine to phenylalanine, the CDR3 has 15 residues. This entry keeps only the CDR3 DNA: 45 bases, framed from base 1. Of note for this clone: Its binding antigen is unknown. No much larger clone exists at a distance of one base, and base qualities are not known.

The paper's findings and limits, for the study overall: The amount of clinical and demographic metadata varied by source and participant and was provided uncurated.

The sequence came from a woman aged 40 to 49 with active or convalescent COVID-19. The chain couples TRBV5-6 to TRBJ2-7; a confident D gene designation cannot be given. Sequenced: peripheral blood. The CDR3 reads CASSSPQAPSYEQYF. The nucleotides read TGTGCCAGCAGCTCCCCGCAGGCGCCCTCCTACGAGCAGTACTTC. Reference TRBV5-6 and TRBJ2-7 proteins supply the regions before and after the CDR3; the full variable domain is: DAGVTQSPTHLIKTRGQQVTLRCSPKSGHDTVSWYQQALGQGPQFIFQYYEEEERQRGNFPDRFSGHQFPNYSSELNVNALLLGDSALYLCASSSPQAPSYEQYFGPGTRLTVT.